This T cell receptor (beta chain) was observed in a study of T cell repertoires in cytomegalovirus infection. General observations from the study: CMV-specific TCR beta clonotypes restricted by HLA-C dominated the ex vivo response.

Germline loops: CDR1 SGHTA, CDR2 FQGNSA. CDR3 size: 14 residues. Trimming took 5 bases from V and 5 from J; bases not matched to a gene: 6. Of note for this clonotype: Its matching antigen is unknown.

MiXCR was run by TCRdb on the reads, yielding one entry per CDR3 protein. Among a few hundred thousand distinct CDR3 sequences, about an eighth were seen once, and the ten largest hold around 8.8%. This rearrangement joins TRBV7-2 to TRBJ2-7; 10 bases map to TRBD1. The specimen was PBMCs. This clonotype originated in a human donor in good health (CMV status not recorded). Some clones in this sample may be carry-over from other donors' samples. In nucleotides, the CDR3 is TGTGCCAGCAGCGCCCGGGACAGGGGTAACGAGCAGTACTTC. It encodes CASSARDRGNEQYF.